What follows are 14 T cell receptor beta chains derived from one specimen sequenced in a study of CD8 T cells in Susac syndrome. About 0.5 to 1 ug RNA was reverse transcribed with random hexamers. TCRdb independently ran MiXCR on the immunoSEQ multiplex PCR reads; one entry per CDR3 protein. The sample contains approximately 160,000 distinct CDR3 sequences, roughly 95% of which appear only once. Sequenced input: CD4+ T cells from PBMCs. These receptors were obtained from a human donor with Susac syndrome.

The chain uses TRBV3-1 and TRBJ2-1; D not certain. Trimming shortened V by 3 bases and J by 9 bases, and 18 bases separated the two germline ends. This CDR3 region has 15 residues. Germline V gene data show CDR1 as LGHDT and CDR2 as YNNKEL (reference sequence). This CDR3 reads CASSHGSIRGGEQFF. DNA of the CDR3: TGTGCCAGCAGCCACGGGTCGATTCGAGGCGGTGAGCAGTTCTTC.

This chain uses TRBV29-1 with TRBJ1-1; D uncertain. The CDR3 is 10 amino acids. Between the trimmed V and J ends, which lost 7 bases and 4 bases, there was a span of 7 bases. Germline CDR1 is SQVTM and CDR2 is ANQGSEA. The DNA of the CDR3 is TGCAGCGCCTACTCCACTGAAGCTTTCTTT. It specifies CSAYSTEAFF.

This chain connects TRBV20-1 to TRBJ2-7; 7 bases fit TRBD2. This CDR3 spans 13 amino acids. Germline V lookup: CDR1 DFQATT, CDR2 SNEGSKA (reference sequence). V trimming: 5 bases; J trimming: 2 bases; junction bases outside the gene matches: 6. In DNA, the CDR3 is TGCAGTGCTTCTCGCGGGAGTGCCTACGAGCAGTACTTC. Its translation: CSASRGSAYEQYF.

Concerning this clonotype itself: Germline and junction disagree at one end, which may indicate a read error. The rearrangement links TRBV20-1 to TRBJ2-7, with TRBD2 as a possible D gene (5 bases). The CDR3 runs to 9 residues. CDR1 and CDR2 (germline): DFQATT, SNEGSKA (reference sequence). The CDR3 spells CSAGGEEYF. Here the CDR3 DNA reads TGCAGTGCAGGAGGCGAGGAGTACTTC.

The V and J genes are TRBV29-1 and TRBJ1-5; D ambiguous. The CDR3 loop spans 12 amino acids. V lost 7 bases and J 8 bases, leaving 15 bases between the germline ends. Germline V gene sequence: CDR1 SQVTM, CDR2 ANQGSEA. This CDR3 reads CSAPTSGEPQHF. For the CDR3, the DNA is TGCAGCGCCCCAACGTCTGGGGAGCCCCAGCATTTT.

The V gene is TRBV5-6, the J gene TRBJ2-5; unclear D gene. The germline V and J ends were trimmed by 2 bases and 7 bases, with 12 bases remaining between them. This CDR3 has 13 amino acids. Germline V gene lookup returns CDR1 SGHDT and CDR2 YYEEEE. The CDR3 protein is CASSFQAAGTQYF. CDR3 nucleotide sequence: TGTGCCAGCAGCTTCCAGGCCGCAGGGACCCAGTACTTC.

This clonotype has just one count. This chain connects TRBV20-1 to TRBJ2-1, with D perhaps matching TRBD2 (7 bases). Germline CDR1 reads DFQATT; CDR2 reads SNEGSKA (reference sequence). V was shortened by 5 bases and J by 8 bases, with 13 bases between the two germline ends. The CDR3 runs to 12 residues. The CDR3 sequence is CSALRGADEQFF. For the CDR3, the DNA is TGCAGTGCTCTCCGGGGGGCCGATGAGCAGTTCTTC.

V is TRBV9 and J is TRBJ2-3; TRBD1 aligns across 10 bases. With 3 bases clipped from V and 8 bases from J, the junction kept 12 bases outside the gene matches. The germline V gene encodes CDR1 SGDLS and CDR2 YYNGEE. The CDR3 consists of 16 residues. DNA of the CDR3: TGTGCCAGCAGCGCAGAATCCGGGACAGGGGTTGGTACGCAGTATTTT. It codes for CASSAESGTGVGTQYF.

This clonotype was counted once. The chain uses TRBV9 and TRBJ2-1, with D hard to call. Germline lookup yields CDR1 SGDLS and CDR2 YYNGEE. V shed 3 bases and J shed 6 bases, with 16 bases lying between them. CDR3 length equals 15 residues. CDR3 region: CASSARPHISNEQFF. The CDR3 DNA follows: TGTGCCAGCAGCGCTCGTCCCCATATAAGCAATGAGCAGTTCTTC.

Here the CDR3 reads CASSPGTSPNYGYTF. The DNA for the CDR3 is TGTGCCAGCAGCCCCGGGACTTCCCCCAACTATGGCTACACCTTC. The genes are TRBV9 and TRBJ1-2; D is possibly TRBD1 (5 bases). V dropped 4 bases and J dropped 2 bases, with 15 bases sitting between them. CDR1 and CDR2 (germline): SGDLS, YYNGEE. The CDR3 totals 15 residues.

This rearrangement joins TRBV7-2 to TRBJ1-1, with D unresolved. Trimming cost V 1 base and J 5 bases, with 11 bases left between them. The CDR3 spans 14 residues. CDR1 and CDR2 from the germline V gene are SGHTA and FQGNSA. The CDR3 is CASSLDFSRTEAFF. The CDR3 coding sequence is TGTGCCAGCAGCTTAGATTTTTCGAGGACTGAAGCTTTCTTT.

The chain carries TRBV2 and TRBJ2-7; D unclear. With 0 bases removed from V and 5 bases from J, the gap between germline ends came to 2 bases. Germline values: CDR1 SNHLY, CDR2 FYNNEI. This CDR3 spans 11 amino acids. The CDR3 sequence: CASSEAHEQYF. Here the CDR3 DNA reads TGTGCCAGCAGTGAAGCGCACGAGCAGTACTTC.

This clonotype was counted once. This sequence joins TRBV7-2 and TRBJ2-5; 8 bases are shared with TRBD2. Germline CDR1 reads SGHTA; CDR2 reads FQGNSA. The CDR3 totals 15 residues. Trimming cost V 5 bases and J 2 bases; bases outside gene matches: 7. CDR3 in amino acids: CASSAGGLTQETQYF. In nucleotides, the CDR3 is TGTGCCAGCAGCGCGGGGGGACTTACTCAAGAGACCCAGTACTTC.

The rearrangement links TRBV21-1 to TRBJ2-7; the tabulated D call, TRBD1, remains unverified against the DNA. TRBV21-1 is termed a pseudogene. This CDR3 has 14 residues. In nucleotides, the CDR3 is TGTGCCAGCAGCGAGGACCCCTGTCCTTACGAGCAGTACTTC. It encodes CASSEDPCPYEQYF.